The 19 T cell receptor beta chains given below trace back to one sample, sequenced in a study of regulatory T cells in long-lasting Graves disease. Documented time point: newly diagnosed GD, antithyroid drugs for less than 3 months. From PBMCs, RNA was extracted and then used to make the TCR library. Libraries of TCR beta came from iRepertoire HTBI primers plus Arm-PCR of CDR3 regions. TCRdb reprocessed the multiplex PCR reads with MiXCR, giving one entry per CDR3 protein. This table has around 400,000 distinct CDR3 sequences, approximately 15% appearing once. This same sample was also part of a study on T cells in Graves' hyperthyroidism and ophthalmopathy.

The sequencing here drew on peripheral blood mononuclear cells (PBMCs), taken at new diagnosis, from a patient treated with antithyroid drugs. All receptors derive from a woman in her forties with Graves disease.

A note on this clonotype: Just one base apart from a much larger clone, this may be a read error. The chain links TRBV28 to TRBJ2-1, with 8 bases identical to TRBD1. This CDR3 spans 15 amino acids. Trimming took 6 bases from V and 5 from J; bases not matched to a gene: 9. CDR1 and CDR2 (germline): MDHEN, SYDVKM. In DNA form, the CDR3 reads TGTGCCAGCAGCGACCAGGGGGCGGGAAACAATGAGCAGTTCTTC. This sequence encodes CASSDQGAGNNEQFF.

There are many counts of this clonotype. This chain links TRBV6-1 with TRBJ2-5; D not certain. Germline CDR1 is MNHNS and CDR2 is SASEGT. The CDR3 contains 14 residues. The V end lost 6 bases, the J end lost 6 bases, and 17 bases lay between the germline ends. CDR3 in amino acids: CASSPTAVYQTQYF. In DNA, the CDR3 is TGTGCCAGCAGCCCGACGGCGGTCTACCAGACCCAGTACTTC.

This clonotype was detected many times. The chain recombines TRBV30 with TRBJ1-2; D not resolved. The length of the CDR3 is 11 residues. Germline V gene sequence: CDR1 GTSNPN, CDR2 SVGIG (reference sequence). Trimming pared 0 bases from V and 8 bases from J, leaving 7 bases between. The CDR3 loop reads CAWSVGGGYTF. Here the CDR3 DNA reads TGTGCCTGGAGTGTAGGAGGGGGCTACACCTTC.

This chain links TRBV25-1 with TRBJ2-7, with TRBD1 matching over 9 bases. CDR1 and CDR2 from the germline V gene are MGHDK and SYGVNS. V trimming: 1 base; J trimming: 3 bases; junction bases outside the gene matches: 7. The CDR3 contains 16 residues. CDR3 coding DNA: TGTGCCAGCAGTGAATCAGGAGGGGGACAGGGCTACGAGCAGTACTTC. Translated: CASSESGGGQGYEQYF.

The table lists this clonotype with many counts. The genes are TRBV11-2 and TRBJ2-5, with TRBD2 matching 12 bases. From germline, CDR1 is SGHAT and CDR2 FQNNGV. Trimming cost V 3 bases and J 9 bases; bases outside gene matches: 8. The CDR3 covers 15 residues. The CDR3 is CASSFPSGRDSAQYF. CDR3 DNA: TGTGCCAGCAGCTTCCCTAGCGGGAGGGACTCAGCCCAGTACTTC.

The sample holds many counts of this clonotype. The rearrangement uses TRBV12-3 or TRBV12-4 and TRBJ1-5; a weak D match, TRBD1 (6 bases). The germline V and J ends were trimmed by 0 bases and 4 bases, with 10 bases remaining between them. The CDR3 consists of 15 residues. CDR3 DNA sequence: TGTGCCAGCAGTTTAGCAGGGGGAGTGAATCAGCCCCAGCATTTT. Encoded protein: CASSLAGGVNQPQHF.

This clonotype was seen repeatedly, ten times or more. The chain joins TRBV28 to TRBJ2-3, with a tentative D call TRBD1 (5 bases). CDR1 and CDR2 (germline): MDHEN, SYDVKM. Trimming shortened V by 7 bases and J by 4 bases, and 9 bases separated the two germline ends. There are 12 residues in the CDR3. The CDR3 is CASTGSADTQYF. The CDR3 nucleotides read TGTGCCAGCACAGGGTCAGCAGATACGCAGTATTTT.

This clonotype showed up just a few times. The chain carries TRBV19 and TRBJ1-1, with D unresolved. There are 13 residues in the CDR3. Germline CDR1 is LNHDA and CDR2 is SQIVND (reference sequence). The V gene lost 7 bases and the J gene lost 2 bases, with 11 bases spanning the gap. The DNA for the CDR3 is TGTGCCAGTAACCTGTGGGGAAACACTGAAGCTTTCTTT. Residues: CASNLWGNTEAFF. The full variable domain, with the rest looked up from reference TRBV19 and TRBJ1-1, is DGGITQSPKYLFRKEGQNVTLSCEQNLNHDAMYWYRQDPGQGLRLIYYSQIVNDFQKGDIAEGYSVSREKKESFPLTVTSAQKNPTAFYLCASNLWGNTEAFFGQGTRLTVV.

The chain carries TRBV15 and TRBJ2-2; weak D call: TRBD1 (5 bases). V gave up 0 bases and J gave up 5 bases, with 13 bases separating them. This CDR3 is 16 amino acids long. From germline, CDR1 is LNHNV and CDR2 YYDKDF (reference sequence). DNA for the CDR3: TGTGCCACCAGCAGAGACAGACAAGGGGCGACCGGGGAGCTGTTTTTT. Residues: CATSRDRQGATGELFF.

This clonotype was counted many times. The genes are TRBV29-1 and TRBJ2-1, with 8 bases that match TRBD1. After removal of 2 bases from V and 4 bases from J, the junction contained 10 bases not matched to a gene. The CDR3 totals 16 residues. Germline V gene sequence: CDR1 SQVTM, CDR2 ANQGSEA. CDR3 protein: CSVEKGTGGRYNEQFF. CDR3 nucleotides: TGCAGCGTTGAAAAGGGGACAGGCGGAAGGTACAATGAGCAGTTCTTC.

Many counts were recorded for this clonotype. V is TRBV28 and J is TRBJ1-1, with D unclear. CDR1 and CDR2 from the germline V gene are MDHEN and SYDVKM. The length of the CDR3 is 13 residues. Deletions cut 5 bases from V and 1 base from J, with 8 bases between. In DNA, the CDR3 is TGTGCCAGCAGTGCCCGAAAGAACACTGAAGCTTTCTTT. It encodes CASSARKNTEAFF.

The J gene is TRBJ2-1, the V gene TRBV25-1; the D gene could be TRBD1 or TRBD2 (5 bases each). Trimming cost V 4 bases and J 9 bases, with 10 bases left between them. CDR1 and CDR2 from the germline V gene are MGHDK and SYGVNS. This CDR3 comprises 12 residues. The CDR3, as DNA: TGTGCCAGCAGTGTAGGGGCGGGTGAGCAGTTCTTC. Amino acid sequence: CASSVGAGEQFF.

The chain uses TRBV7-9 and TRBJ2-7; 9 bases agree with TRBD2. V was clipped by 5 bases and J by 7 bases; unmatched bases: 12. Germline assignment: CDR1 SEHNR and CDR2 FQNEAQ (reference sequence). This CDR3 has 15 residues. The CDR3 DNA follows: TGTGCCAGCAGCCCTCCAGGGACTAGCTCAAGAGAGCAGTACTTC. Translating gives CASSPPGTSSREQYF.

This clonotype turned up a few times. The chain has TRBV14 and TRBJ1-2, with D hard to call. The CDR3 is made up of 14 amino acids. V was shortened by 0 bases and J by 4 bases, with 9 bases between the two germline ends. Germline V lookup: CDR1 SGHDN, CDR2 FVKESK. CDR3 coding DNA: TGTGCCAGCAGCCAAGATGTACAGCCCTATGGCTACACCTTC. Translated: CASSQDVQPYGYTF. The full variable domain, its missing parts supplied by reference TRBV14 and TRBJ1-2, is EAGVTQFPSHSVIEKGQTVTLRCDPISGHDNLYWYRRVMGKEIKFLLHFVKESKQDESGMPNNRFLAERTGGTYSTLKVQPAELEDSGVYFCASSQDVQPYGYTFGSGTRLTVV.

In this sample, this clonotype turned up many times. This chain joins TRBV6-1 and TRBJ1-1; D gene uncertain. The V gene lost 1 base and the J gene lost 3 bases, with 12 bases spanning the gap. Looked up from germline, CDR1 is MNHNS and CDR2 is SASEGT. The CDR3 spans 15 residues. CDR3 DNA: TGTGCCAGCAGTGAAGAAAGGGTGTGGGACACTGAAGCTTTCTTT. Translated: CASSEERVWDTEAFF.

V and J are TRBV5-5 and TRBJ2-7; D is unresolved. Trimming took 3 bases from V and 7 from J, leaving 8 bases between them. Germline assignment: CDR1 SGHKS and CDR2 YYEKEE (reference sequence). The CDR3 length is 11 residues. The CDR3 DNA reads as TGTGCCAGCAGCTCCACTGTAGAGCAGTACTTC. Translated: CASSSTVEQYF.

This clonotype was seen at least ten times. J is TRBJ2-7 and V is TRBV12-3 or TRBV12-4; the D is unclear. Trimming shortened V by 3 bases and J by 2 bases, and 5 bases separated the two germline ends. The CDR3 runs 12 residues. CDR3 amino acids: CASSFVAYEQYF. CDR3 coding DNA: TGTGCCAGCAGTTTCGTGGCCTACGAGCAGTACTTC.

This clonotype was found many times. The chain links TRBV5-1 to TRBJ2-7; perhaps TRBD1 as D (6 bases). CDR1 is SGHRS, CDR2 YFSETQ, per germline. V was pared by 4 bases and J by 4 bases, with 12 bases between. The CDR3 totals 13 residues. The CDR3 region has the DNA TGCGCCAGCAGCGAGGTCAGGGGTTACGAGCAGTACTTC. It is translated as CASSEVRGYEQYF.

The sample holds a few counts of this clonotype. CDR3 sequence (DNA): TGTGCCAGCAGCTCGGTGGGGGTGGGCAAAAACATTCAGTACTTC. Residues: CASSSVGVGKNIQYF. This chain connects TRBV28 to TRBJ2-4; D is perhaps TRBD1 or TRBD2 (5 bases each). Trimming shortened V by 6 bases and J by 3 bases, and 15 bases separated the two germline ends. Germline V gene lookup returns CDR1 MDHEN and CDR2 SYDVKM. This CDR3 comprises 15 residues.